This T cell receptor beta chain is drawn from a study of T cells after yellow fever vaccination. Study-wide points: Detection of almost all vaccine-responding clonotypes in sorted memory subsets failed on day 0. Subsequent booster samples again held most clones from primary vaccination (96% CD4, 85% to 90% CD8).

This clonotype was counted between two and nine times. Per germline, CDR1 SGHNT and CDR2 YYREEE (reference sequence). The CDR3 has 15 residues. Trimming left V 4 bases short and J 4 bases short, with 15 bases between. One entry per CDR3 protein results from TCRdb running MiXCR on the 5' RACE reads. The data show more than 45,000 distinct CDR3 sequences, 4.5% to 6% seen once. The sequencing here drew on PBMCs, either bulk or a sorted T-cell subset (CD4+, CD8+, memory, or dextramer-sorted; not recorded which), taken on the day of the yellow fever booster vaccination. The clonotype originates from a man aged 18 to 35 who received the YFV17D yellow fever vaccine. The chain is built from TRBV5-4 and TRBJ2-1, with D possibly being TRBD1 (5 bases). CDR3 amino acids: CASSDTIDRYNEQFF. The CDR3 DNA follows: TGTGCCAGCAGCGATACCATTGACAGATACAATGAGCAGTTCTTC. The full variable domain, its missing parts supplied by reference TRBV5-4 and TRBJ2-1, is ETGVTQSPTHLIKTRGQQVTLRCSSQSGHNTVSWYQQALGQGPQFIFQYYREEENGRGNFPPRFSGLQFPNYSSELNVNALELDDSALYLCASSDTIDRYNEQFFGPGTRLTVL.